This T cell receptor (beta chain) originates from a study of blood T cell repertoires in COVID-19. Study details: Italy, Spain and the United States were the sources of the convalescent and acute COVID-19 samples.

Germline assignment: CDR1 LNHDA and CDR2 SQIVND (reference sequence). Trimming cost V 3 bases and J 1 base; bases outside gene matches: 5. CDR3 size: 15 residues. Methods used by the authors: How many nucleated cells were present was estimated from reference gene primer amplification. Assay: immunoSEQ multiplex PCR; the TCRdb copy retains only in-frame clones and omits some. For V, J and clone size, that table is used; D and trimming come from the DNA. The sample holds 400,000 to 500,000 clones, nearly 90% seen once. In terms of age and location, participants ranged from about 18 to 100 years and lived in about two dozen US areas. Within 2 weeks before study entry, exposed participants met a COVID-19 case. This clone occurred once.

The sequenced sample consisted of PBMCs or T cells enriched from blood (not recorded which). The rearrangement links TRBV19 to TRBJ2-7, with 8 positions matching TRBD1. This TCR came from a woman under 30 who had been exposed to COVID-19. CDR3 DNA sequence: TGTGCCAGTAGTATTGGCAACAGGGGGTCCTACGAGCAGTACTTC. It codes for CASSIGNRGSYEQYF.